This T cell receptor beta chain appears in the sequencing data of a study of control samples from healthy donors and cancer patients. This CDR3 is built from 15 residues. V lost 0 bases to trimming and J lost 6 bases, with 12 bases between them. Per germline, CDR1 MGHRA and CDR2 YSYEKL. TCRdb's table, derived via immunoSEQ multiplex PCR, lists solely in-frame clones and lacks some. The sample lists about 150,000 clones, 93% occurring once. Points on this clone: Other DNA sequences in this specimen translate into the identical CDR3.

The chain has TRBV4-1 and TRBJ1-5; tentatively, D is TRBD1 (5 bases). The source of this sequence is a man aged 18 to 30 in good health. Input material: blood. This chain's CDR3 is CASSQDPRVGQPQHF. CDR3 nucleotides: TGCGCCAGCAGCCAAGATCCCAGGGTCGGTCAGCCCCAGCATTTT.